This T cell receptor (beta chain) is drawn from a study of yellow fever vaccine responses in identical twins. This CDR3 is 11 amino acids long. Germline V CDR1 and CDR2: SQVTM, ANQGSEA. The V end was cut by 4 bases, the J end by 2 bases, with 6 bases between. TCRdb itself ran the RT-PCR reads through MiXCR, one entry per CDR3 protein. Among over 15,000 distinct CDR3 sequences listed, 80% to 85% were seen once. The TCR comes from a woman between 18 and 29 years old who received the yellow fever vaccine. The specimen comprised T cells from blood (PBMCs), unsorted or a sorted subset (not recorded which), sampled before or after yellow fever vaccination (not recorded which). V is TRBV29-1 and J is TRBJ2-7; D is unclear. As DNA, the CDR3 is TGCAGCGTTGGAGCCACCTACGAGCAGTACTTC. Translated, it gives CSVGATYEQYF.